This TCR beta chain was sequenced in a study of blood T cells in healthy people across ages (dated by TCRdb to the mid-2010s). At the level of the whole study: In model experiments, template switching captured about one uniquely barcoded TCR beta cDNA molecule for every two T cells. Using deep sequencing normalized with unique cDNA molecular identifiers, the study measured how TCR beta repertoire diversity changes with age. Four age groups were formed from the donors: young (average about 16 years), middle-aged (less than 40), aged (roughly 56) and long-lived (less than 85). To avoid experimental bias, donors of different ages were spread randomly across the sequencing lanes. Two additional independent replicas of 1 million unique cDNA reads from the same blood draw were analyzed for two donors (one aged 18 to 30 and one aged 80 or older).

The donors were some 39 Caucasian individuals from Russia, aged roughly 6 to 100 years, who were systemically healthy. Approximately 9 milliliters of peripheral blood were collected from each donor into EDTA-treated Vacutainer tubes. Ficoll-Paque density-gradient centrifugation was used to isolate PBMCs, with at least 6 million obtained per sample. Trizol reagent was used to extract total RNA from the PBMCs, yielding at least 6 micrograms per sample. For every donor, an aliquot of PBMCs went through flow cytometry to measure the percentages of naive CD45RAhigh/CD27high T cells. CDR1 MNHNS and CDR2 SASEGT were looked up in the germline V gene. The CDR3 goes from the cysteine to the phenylalanine over 13 residues. The kept DNA is CDR3 alone, 39 bases in frame from the first base. The germline V end is reduced by 10 bases and the J end by 3 bases; junction bases left unmatched: 7. Paper-wide results and their limitations: Bulk unsorted PBMC profiling prevented conclusive comparison of naive and antigen-experienced compartments. The CMV infection status of donors was not known, potentially confounding age-related changes in expanded clonotypes. As age increased, observed TCR beta diversity per million T cells dropped in a roughly linear way, and a significant reduction was already evident by age around 41. Compared with the aged group, more naive CD4+ T cells, fewer expanded clones and increased TCR diversity were shown by the long-lived group, suggesting age selection. A strong correlation was found between observed TCR beta diversity and the percentage of naive T cells measured by flow cytometry. Estimates of total diversity from one million sequenced T cells were regarded as lower bounds and underestimates.

Concerning this clonotype: Its recognized antigen is unknown. There are no base qualities to consult, and no much larger clone falls within one base.

Libraries were made using 5' RACE. The listed sequencing device is Illumina HiSeq 2500. A second roughly 6 to 12 cycle PCR used a sample-barcoded 5' primer and a J-beta primer mix. A template-switch 5' adaptor carrying 12 random nucleotides introduced a unique molecular identifier onto each TCR beta cDNA molecule. Each sample yielded at least 3 million CDR3-containing paired-end reads. First-strand cDNA was synthesized from all RNA with the Mint cDNA synthesis kit, primed by a TRBC-specific oligonucleotide. Following uracil-DNA glycosylase treatment, a first 18-cycle PCR with universal primers M1SS and BC2_uni_R was performed on all cDNA. The original methods were these. For normalization, 1 million high-quality reads, each with a distinct molecular identifier, were randomly selected from each sample. Instead of being binned into consensus sequences, reads with shared molecular identifiers were discarded. MiTCR, run with a Q25 quality threshold and the strictest error-elimination algorithm, handled CDR3 identification, clonotype clustering and error correction. Lower-bound total TCR beta diversity was estimated with a nonparametric unseen species model using Euler transformation. The public reads were reanalyzed by TCRdb: fastp trimming at Q25, MiXCR alignment, in-frame beta chains only. Identical CDR3 protein sequences are pooled into one entry, listed with their most common genes and DNA. The V and J calls follow TCRdb's processing rather than the paper's. The sample table holds roughly 2 million distinct CDR3 sequences, of which about 50% were seen once. About 2.1% of the sample is in the top ten clones.

The sequenced material came from blood. Rearrangement joined TRBV6-1 to TRBJ2-3; the junction holds 7 bases that match TRBD2. The clonotype originates from a woman in her thirties or forties in good health. For the CDR3, the sequence is CAINAGVTDTQYF. The nucleotide sequence reads as follows: TGTGCCATTAACGCGGGGGTTACAGATACGCAGTATTTT.